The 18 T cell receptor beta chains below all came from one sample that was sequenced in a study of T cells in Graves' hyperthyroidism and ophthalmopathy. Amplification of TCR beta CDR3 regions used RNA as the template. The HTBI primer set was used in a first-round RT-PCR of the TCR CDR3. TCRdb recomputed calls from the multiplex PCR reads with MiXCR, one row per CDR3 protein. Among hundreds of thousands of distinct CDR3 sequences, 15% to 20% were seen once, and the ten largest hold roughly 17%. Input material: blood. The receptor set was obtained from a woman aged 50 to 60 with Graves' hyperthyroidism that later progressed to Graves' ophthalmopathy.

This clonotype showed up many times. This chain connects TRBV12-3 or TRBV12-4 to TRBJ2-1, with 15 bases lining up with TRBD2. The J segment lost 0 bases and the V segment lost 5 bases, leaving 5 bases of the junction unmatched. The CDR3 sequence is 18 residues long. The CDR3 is CASSGLAGGVSSYNEQFF. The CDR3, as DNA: TGTGCCAGCAGTGGACTAGCGGGGGGGGTTAGCTCCTACAATGAGCAGTTCTTC.

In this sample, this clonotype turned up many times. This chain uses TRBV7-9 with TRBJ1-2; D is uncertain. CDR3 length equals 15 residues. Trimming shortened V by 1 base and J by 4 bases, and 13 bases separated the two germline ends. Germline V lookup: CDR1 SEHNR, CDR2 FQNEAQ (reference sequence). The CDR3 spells CASSLVGRLAYGYTF. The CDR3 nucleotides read TGTGCCAGCAGCTTAGTAGGCAGGCTTGCCTATGGCTACACCTTC. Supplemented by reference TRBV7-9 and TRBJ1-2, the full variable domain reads DTGVSQNPRHKITKRGQNVTFRCDPISEHNRLYWYRQTLGQGPEFLTYFQNEAQLEKSRLLSDRFSAERPKGSFSTLEIQRTEQGDSAMYLCASSLVGRLAYGYTFGSGTRLTVV.

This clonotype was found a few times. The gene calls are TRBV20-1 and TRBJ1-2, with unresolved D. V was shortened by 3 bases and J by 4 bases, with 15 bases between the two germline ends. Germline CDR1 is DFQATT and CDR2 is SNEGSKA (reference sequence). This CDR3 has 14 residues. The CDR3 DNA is TGCAGTGCTAGCCGAGGACGGGAGGGCTATGGCTACACCTTC. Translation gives CSASRGREGYGYTF.

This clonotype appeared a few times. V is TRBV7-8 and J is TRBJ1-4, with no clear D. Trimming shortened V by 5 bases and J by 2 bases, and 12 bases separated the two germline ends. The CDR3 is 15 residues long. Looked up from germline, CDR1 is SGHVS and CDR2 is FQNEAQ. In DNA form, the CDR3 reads TGTGCCAGCAGCGGGGAGGGCTATACTAATGAAAAACTGTTTTTT. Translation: CASSGEGYTNEKLFF.

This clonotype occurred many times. CDR3 sequence reads: CASSQDTGNQPQHF. The CDR3 DNA follows: TGTGCCAGCAGCCAAGATACGGGGAATCAGCCCCAGCATTTT. The rearrangement uses TRBV3-1 and TRBJ1-5; D gene ambiguous. The CDR3 length is 14 residues. V was shortened by 0 bases and J by 4 bases, with 7 bases between the two germline ends. CDR1 and CDR2 (germline): LGHDT, YNNKEL (reference sequence).

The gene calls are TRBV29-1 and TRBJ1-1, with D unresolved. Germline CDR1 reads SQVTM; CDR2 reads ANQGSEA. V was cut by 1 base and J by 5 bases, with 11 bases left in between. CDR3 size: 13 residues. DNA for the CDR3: TGCAGCGTTGAAGCAAGCACCGGGACTGAAGCTTTCTTT. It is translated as CSVEASTGTEAFF.

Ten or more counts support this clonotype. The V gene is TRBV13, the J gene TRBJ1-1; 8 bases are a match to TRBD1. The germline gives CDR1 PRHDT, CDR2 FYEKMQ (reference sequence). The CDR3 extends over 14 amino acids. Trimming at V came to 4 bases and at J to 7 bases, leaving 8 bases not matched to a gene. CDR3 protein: CASSSLGQGSEAFF. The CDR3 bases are TGTGCCAGCAGCTCTCTCGGACAGGGTAGTGAAGCTTTCTTT.

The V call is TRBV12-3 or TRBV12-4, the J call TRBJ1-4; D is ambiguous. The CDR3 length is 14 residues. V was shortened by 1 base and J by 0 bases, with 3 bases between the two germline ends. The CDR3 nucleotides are TGTGCCAGCAGTTTAGGTACAACTAATGAAAAACTGTTTTTT. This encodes CASSLGTTNEKLFF.

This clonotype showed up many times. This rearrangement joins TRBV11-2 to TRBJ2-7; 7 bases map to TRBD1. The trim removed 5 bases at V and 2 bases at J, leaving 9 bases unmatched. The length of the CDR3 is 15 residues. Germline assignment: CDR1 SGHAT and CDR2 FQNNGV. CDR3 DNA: TGTGCCAGCAGCATAGGGCCGGGACAGCCCTACGAGCAGTACTTC. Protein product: CASSIGPGQPYEQYF.

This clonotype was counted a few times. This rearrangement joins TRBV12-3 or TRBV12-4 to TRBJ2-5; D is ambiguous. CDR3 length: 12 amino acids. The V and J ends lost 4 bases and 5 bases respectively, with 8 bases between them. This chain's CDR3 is CASSSLWETQYF. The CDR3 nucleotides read TGTGCCAGCAGTTCTCTCTGGGAGACCCAGTACTTC.

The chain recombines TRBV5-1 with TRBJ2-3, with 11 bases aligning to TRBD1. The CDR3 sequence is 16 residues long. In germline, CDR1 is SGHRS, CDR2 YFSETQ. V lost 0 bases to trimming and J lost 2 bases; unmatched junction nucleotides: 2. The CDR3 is CASSLEGQGATDTQYF. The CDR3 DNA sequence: TGCGCCAGCAGCTTGGAAGGACAGGGGGCCACAGATACGCAGTATTTT.

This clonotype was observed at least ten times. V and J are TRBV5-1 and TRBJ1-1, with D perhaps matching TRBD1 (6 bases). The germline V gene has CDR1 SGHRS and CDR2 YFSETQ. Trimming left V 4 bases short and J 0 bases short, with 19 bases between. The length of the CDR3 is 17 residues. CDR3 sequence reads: CASSLRGGVGMNTEAFF. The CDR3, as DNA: TGCGCCAGCAGCCTACGAGGGGGGGTCGGGATGAACACTGAAGCTTTCTTT.

CDR3 region: CASSYTGQARGGYTF. The CDR3 DNA follows: TGTGCCAGCAGCTATACGGGACAGGCGCGGGGAGGCTACACCTTC. The chain joins TRBV12-3 or TRBV12-4 to TRBJ1-2, with 8 bases lining up with TRBD1. The ends lost 6 bases at V and 8 bases at J; junction bases unmatched: 14. CDR3 length equals 15 residues.

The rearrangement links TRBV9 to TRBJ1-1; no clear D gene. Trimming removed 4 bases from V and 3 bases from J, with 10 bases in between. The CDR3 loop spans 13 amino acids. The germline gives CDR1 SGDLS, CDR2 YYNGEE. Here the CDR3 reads CASSRDTHTEAFF. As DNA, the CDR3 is TGTGCCAGCAGCCGAGACACGCACACTGAAGCTTTCTTT.

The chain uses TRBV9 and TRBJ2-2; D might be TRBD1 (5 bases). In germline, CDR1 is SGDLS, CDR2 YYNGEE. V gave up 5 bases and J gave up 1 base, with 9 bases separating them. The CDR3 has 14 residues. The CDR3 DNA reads TGTGCCAGCAGAGCCGACAGGAACACCGGGGAGCTGTTTTTT. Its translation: CASRADRNTGELFF.

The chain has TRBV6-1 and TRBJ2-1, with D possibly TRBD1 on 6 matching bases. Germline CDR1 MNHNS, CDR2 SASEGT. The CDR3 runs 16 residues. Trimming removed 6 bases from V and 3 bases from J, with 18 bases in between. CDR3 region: CASSPNGGVIYNEQFF. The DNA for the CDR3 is TGTGCCAGCAGCCCTAATGGGGGCGTCATCTACAATGAGCAGTTCTTC.

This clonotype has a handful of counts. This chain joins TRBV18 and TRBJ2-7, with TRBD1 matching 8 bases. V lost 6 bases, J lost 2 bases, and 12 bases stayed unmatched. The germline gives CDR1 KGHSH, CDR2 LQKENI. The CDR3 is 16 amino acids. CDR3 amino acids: CASSGQGAQPAYEQYF. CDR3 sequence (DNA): TGTGCCAGCTCCGGACAGGGAGCCCAACCCGCCTACGAGCAGTACTTC.

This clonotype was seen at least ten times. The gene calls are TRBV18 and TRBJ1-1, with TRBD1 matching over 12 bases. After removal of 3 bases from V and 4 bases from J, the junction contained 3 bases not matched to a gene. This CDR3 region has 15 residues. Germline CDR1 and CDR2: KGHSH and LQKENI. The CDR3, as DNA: TGTGCCAGCTCACCGGGACAGGGGGCGAGCACTGAAGCTTTCTTT. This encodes CASSPGQGASTEAFF.